This note documents a single TCR beta chain sequence. The sample belongs to a study of blood T cell repertoires in COVID-19. Profiling relied on immunoSEQ multiplex PCR, and the TCRdb table lists in-frame clones only, not all of them. This table has around 200,000 clones, around 82% appearing once. CDR3 length equals 14 residues. Sequenced material: peripheral blood. The J gene is TRBJ1-1, the V gene TRBV12-2. TRBV12-2 is a recognized pseudogene. The clonotype was recovered from a man in his forties with active or convalescent COVID-19. The CDR3 loop is CASRLARGIPEAFF. In nucleotides, the CDR3 is TGTGCAAGTCGCTTAGCGAGAGGGATCCCTGAAGCTTTCTTT.